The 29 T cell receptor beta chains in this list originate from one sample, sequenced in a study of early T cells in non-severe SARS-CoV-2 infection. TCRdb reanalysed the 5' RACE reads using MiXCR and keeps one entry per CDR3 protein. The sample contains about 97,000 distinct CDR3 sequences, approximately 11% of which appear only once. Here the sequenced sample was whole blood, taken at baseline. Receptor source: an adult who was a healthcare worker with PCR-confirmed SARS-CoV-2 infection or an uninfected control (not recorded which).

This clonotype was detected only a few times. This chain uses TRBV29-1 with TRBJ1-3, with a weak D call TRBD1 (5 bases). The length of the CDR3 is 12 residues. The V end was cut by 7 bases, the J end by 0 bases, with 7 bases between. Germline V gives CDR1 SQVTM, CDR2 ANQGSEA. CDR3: CSAGGSGNTIYF. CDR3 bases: TGCAGCGCGGGGGGCTCTGGAAACACCATATATTTT.

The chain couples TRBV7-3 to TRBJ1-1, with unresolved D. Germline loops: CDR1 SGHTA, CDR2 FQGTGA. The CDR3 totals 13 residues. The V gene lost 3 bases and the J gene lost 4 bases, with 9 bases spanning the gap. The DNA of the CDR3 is TGTGCCAGCAGCTTGGGGTTCGGCACTGAAGCTTTCTTT. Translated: CASSLGFGTEAFF.

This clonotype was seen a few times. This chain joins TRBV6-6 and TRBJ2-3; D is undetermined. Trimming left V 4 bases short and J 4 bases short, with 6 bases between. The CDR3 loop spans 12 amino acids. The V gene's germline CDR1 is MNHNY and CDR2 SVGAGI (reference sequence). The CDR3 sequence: CASSLNSDTQYF. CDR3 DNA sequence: TGTGCCAGCAGTTTAAATTCAGATACGCAGTATTTT.

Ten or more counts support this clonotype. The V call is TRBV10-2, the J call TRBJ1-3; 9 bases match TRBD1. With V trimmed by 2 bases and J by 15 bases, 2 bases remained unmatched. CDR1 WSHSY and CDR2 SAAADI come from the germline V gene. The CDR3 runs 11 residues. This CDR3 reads CASSETGGQYF. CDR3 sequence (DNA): TGCGCCAGCAGTGAGACAGGGGGCCAATATTTT.

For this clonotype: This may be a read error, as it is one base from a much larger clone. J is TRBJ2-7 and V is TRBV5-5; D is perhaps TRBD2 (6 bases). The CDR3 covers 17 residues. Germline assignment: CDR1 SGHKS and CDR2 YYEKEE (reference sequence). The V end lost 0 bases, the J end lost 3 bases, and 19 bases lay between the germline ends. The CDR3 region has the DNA TGTGCCAGCAGCTTGGCCCTAAGGACATGGGGAGGCTACGAGCAGTACTTC. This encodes CASSLALRTWGGYEQYF.

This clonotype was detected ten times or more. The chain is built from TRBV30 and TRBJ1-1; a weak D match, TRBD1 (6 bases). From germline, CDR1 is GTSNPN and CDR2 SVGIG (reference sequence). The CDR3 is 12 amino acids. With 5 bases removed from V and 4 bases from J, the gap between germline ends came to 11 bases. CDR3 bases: TGTGCCTGGGGGGGCACGGGCACTGAAGCTTTCTTT. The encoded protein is CAWGGTGTEAFF. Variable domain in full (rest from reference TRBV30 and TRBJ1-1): SQTIHQWPATLVQPVGSPLSLECTVEGTSNPNLYWYRQAAGRGLQLLFYSVGIGQISSEVPQNLSASRPQDRQFILSSKKLLLSDSGFYLCAWGGTGTEAFFGQGTRLTVV.

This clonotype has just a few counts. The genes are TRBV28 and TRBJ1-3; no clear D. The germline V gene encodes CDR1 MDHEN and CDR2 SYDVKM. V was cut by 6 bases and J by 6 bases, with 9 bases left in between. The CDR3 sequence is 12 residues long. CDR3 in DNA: TGTGCCAGCAGCCAAGAAGAAAACACCATATATTTT. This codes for CASSQEENTIYF.

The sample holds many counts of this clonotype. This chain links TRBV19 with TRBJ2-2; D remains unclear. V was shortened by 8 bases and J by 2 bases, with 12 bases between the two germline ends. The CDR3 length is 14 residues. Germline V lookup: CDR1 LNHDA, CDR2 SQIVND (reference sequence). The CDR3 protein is CASSANSNTGELFF. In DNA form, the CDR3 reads TGTGCCAGTTCCGCCAACAGTAACACCGGGGAGCTGTTTTTT.

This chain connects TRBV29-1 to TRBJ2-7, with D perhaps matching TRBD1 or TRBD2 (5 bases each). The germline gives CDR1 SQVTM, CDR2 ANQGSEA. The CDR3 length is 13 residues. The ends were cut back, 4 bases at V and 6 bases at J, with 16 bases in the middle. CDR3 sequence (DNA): TGCAGCGTTGGGGGGACGCCGGGCAGCGAGCAGTACTTC. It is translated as CSVGGTPGSEQYF.

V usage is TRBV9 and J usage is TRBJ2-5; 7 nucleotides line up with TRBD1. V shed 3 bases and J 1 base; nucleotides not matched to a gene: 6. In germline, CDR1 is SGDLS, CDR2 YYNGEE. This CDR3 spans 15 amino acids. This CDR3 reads CASSERQGPQETQYF. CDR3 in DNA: TGTGCCAGCAGCGAAAGACAGGGTCCCCAAGAGACCCAGTACTTC.

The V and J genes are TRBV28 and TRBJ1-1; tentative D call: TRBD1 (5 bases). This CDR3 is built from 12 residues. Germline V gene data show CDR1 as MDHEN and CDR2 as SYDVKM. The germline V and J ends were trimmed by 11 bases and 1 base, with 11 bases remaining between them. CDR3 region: CAFGAPNTEAFF. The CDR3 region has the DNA TGTGCCTTTGGGGCGCCGAACACTGAAGCTTTCTTT.

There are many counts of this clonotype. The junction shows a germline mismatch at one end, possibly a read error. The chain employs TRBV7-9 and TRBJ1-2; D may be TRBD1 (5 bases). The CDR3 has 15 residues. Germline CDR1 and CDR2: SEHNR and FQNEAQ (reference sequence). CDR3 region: CASSLALGADYGYTF. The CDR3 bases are TGTGCCAGCAGCCTAGCCCTCGGGGCAGACTATGGCTACACCTTC.

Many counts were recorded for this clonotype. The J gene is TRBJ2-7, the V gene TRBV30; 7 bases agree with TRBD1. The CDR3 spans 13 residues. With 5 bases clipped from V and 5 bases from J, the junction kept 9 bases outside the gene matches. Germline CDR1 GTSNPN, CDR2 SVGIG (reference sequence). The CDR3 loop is CAWSAGRGNEQYF. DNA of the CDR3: TGTGCCTGGTCTGCAGGCAGGGGGAACGAGCAGTACTTC.

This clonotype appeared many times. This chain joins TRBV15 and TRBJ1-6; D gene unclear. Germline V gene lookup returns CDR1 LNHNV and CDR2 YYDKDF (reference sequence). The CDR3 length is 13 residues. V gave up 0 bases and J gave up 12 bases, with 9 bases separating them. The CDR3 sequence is CATSRDPLRPLHF. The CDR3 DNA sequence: TGTGCCACCAGCAGAGATCCGCTCCGACCCCTCCACTTT.

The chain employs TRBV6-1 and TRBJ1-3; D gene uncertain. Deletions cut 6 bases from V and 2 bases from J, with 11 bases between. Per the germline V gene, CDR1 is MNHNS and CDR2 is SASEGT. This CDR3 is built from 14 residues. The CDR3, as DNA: TGTGCCAGCAGGCAGGAGGTGGCTGGAAACACCATATATTTT. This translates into CASRQEVAGNTIYF.

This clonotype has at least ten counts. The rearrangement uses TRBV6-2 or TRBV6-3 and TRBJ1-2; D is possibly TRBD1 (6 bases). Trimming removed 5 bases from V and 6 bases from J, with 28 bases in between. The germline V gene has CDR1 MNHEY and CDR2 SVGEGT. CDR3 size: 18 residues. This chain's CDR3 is CASSRPQRQVPHVDGYTF. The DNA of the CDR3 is TGTGCCAGCAGTCGCCCCCAGAGACAGGTCCCCCACGTCGATGGCTACACCTTC.

CDR3: CASNWELKRGGELFF. The CDR3 nucleotides read TGTGCCAGCAATTGGGAGCTTAAACGAGGCGGGGAGCTGTTTTTT. The V call is TRBV6-6, the J call TRBJ2-2; tentative D call: TRBD2 (5 bases). CDR1 and CDR2 (germline): MNHNY, SVGAGI (reference sequence). There are 15 residues in the CDR3. V was shortened by 7 bases and J by 7 bases, with 19 bases between the two germline ends.

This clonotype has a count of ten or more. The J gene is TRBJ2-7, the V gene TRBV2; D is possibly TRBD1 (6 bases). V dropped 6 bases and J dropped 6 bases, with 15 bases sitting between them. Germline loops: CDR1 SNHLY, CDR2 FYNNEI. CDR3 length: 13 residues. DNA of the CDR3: TGTGCCAGCAGCCCTACCGCACAGGGCGAGCAGTACTTC. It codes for CASSPTAQGEQYF.

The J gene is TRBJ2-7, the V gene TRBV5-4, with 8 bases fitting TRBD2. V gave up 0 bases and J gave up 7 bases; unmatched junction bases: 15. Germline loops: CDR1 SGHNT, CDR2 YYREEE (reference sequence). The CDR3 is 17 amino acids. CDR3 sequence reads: CASSLAAGAGVVREQYF. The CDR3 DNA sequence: TGTGCCAGCAGCTTGGCTGCAGGAGCGGGAGTGGTGCGGGAGCAGTACTTC.

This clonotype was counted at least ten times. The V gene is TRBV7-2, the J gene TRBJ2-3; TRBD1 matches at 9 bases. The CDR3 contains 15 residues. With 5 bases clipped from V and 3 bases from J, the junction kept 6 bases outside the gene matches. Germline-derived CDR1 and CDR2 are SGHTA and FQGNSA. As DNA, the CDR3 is TGTGCCAGCAGCCTACAGGGACAGGGAACAGATACGCAGTATTTT. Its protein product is CASSLQGQGTDTQYF.

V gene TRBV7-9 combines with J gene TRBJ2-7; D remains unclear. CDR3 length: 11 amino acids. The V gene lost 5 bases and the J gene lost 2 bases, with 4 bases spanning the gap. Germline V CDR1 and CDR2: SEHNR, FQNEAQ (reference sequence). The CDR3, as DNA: TGTGCCAGCAGCCCGGCCTACGAGCAGTACTTC. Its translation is CASSPAYEQYF. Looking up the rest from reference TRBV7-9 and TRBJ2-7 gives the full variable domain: DTGVSQNPRHKITKRGQNVTFRCDPISEHNRLYWYRQTLGQGPEFLTYFQNEAQLEKSRLLSDRFSAERPKGSFSTLEIQRTEQGDSAMYLCASSPAYEQYFGPGTRLTVT.

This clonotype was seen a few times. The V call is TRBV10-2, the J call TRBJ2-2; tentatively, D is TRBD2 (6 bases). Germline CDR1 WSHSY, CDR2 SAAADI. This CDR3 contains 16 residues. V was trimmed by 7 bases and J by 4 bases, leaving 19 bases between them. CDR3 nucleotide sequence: TGCGCCAGCAAAATAGGGGTGGGAGGCCCCACCGGGGAGCTGTTTTTT. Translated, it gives CASKIGVGGPTGELFF.

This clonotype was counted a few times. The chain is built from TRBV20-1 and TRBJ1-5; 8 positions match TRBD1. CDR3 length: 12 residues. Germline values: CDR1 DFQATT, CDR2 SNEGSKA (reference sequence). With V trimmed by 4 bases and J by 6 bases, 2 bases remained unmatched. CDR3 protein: CSATGGGQPQHF. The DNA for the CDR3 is TGCAGTGCTACAGGGGGCGGTCAGCCCCAGCATTTT.

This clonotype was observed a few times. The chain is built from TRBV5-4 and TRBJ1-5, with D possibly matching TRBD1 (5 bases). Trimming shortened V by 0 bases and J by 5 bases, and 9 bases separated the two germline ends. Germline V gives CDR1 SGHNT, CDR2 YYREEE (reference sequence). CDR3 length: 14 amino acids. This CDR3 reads CASSLEGMDQPQHF. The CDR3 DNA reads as TGTGCCAGCAGCTTGGAGGGGATGGATCAGCCCCAGCATTTT.

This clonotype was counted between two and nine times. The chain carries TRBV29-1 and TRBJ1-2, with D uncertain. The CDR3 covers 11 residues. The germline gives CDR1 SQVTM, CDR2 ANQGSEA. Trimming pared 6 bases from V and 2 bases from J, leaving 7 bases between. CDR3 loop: CSVDRNYGYTF. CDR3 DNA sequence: TGCAGCGTGGACCGAAACTATGGCTACACCTTC.

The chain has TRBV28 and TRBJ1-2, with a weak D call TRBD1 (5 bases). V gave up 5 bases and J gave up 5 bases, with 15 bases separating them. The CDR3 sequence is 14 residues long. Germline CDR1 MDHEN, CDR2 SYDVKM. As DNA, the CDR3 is TGTGCCAGCAGTGATACGGGGACGGTTTATGGCTACACCTTC. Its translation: CASSDTGTVYGYTF.

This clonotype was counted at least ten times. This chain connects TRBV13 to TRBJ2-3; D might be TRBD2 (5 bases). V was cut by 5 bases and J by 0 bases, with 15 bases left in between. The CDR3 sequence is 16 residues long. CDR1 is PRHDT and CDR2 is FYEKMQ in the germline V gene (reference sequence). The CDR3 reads CASSPRQLESTDTQYF. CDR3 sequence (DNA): TGTGCCAGCAGCCCCCGACAACTAGAAAGCACAGATACGCAGTATTTT.

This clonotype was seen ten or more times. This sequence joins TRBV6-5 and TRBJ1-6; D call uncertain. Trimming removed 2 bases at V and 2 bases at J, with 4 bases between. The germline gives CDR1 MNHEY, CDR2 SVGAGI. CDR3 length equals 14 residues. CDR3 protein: CASSYGAYNSPLHF. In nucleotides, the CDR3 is TGTGCCAGCAGTTACGGGGCCTATAATTCACCCCTCCACTTT.

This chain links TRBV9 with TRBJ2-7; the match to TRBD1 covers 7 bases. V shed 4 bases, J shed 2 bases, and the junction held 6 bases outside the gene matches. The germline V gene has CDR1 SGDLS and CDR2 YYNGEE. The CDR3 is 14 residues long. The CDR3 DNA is TGTGCCAGCAGCTCCCGACAGGGCACCTACGAGCAGTACTTC. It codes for CASSSRQGTYEQYF.